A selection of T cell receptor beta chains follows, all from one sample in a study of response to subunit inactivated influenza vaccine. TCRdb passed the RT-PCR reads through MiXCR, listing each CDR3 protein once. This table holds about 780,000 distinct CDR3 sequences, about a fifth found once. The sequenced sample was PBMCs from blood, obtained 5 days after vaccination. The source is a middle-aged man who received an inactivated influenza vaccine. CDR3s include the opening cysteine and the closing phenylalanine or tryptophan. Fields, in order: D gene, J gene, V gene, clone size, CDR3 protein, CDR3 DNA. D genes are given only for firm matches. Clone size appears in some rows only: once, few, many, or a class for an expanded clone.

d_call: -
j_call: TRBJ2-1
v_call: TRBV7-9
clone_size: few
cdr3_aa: CASSPSTLPPYNEQFF
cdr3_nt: TGTGCCAGCAGCCCCTCGACTCTCCCCCCCTACAATGAGCAGTTCTTC

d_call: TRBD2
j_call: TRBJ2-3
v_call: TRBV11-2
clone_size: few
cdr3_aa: CASSPGLAGAFIESTDTQYF
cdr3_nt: TGTGCCAGCAGCCCTGGACTAGCGGGGGCATTTATCGAAAGCACAGATACGCAGTATTTT

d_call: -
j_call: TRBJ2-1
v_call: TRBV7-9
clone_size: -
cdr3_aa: CASSLGVALFF
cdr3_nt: TGTGCCAGCAGCTTGGGGGTAGCATTGTTCTTC

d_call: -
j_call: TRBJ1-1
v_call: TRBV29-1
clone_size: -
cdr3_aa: CSVEGRVNTEAFF
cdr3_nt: TGCAGCGTTGAGGGTCGCGTGAACACTGAAGCTTTCTTT

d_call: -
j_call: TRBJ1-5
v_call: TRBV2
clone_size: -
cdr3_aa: CASSGGWSNQPQHF
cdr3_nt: TGTGCCAGCAGTGGGGGGTGGAGCAATCAGCCCCAGCATTTT

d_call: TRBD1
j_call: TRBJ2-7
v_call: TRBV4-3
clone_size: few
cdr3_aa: CASSQGQGLTYEQYF
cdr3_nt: TGCGCCAGCAGCCAGGGACAGGGTTTGACCTACGAGCAGTACTTC

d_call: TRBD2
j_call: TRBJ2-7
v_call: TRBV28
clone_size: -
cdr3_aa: CASSVGGFSYEQYF
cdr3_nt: TGTGCCAGCAGTGTGGGGGGGTTCTCCTACGAGCAGTACTTC

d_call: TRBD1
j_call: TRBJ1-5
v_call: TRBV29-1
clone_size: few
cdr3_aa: CSVVLGGTGLNQPQHF
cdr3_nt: TGCAGCGTTGTTCTGGGCGGGACAGGTCTAAATCAGCCCCAGCATTTT

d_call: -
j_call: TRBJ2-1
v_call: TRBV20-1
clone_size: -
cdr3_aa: CSARPPTLNNEQFF
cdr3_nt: TGCAGTGCTAGACCTCCTACCCTCAACAATGAGCAGTTCTTC

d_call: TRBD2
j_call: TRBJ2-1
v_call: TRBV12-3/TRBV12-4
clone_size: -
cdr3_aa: CASSGTTAKDNEQFF
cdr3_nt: TGTGCCAGCAGCGGGACTACCGCTAAAGACAATGAGCAGTTCTTC

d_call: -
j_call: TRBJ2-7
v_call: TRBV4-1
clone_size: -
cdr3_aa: CASSQEEMGSSYEQYF
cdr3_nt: TGCGCCAGCAGCCAAGAAGAAATGGGTTCATCCTACGAGCAGTACTTC

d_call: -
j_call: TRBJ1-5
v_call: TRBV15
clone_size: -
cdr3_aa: CATSSYLANQPQHF
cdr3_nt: TGTGCCACCAGCAGCTATCTCGCGAATCAGCCCCAGCATTTT

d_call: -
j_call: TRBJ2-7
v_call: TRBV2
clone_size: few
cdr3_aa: CASKAVYEQYF
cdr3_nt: TGTGCCAGCAAGGCAGTCTACGAGCAGTACTTC

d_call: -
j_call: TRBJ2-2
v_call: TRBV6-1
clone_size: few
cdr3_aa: CASSISARTGELFF
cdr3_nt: TGTGCCAGCAGTATTAGCGCCCGCACCGGGGAGCTGTTTTTT

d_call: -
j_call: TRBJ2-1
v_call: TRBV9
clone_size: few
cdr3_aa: CASSVGRGTGGEQFF
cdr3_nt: TGTGCCAGCAGCGTAGGCCGCGGAACTGGTGGGGAGCAGTTCTTC

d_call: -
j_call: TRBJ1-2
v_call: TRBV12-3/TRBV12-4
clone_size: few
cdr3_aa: CASRQGSAYGYTF
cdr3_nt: TGTGCCAGCAGGCAGGGGTCCGCCTATGGCTACACCTTC

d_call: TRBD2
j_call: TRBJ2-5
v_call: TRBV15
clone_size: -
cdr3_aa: CATSRAAGEQETQYF
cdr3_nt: TGTGCCACCAGCAGAGCAGCGGGAGAACAAGAGACCCAGTACTTC

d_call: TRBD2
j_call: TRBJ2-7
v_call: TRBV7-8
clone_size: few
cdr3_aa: CASSSQRVAGGNSYEQYF
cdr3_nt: TGTGCCAGCAGCTCCCAAAGAGTCGCGGGGGGAAACTCCTACGAGCAGTACTTC

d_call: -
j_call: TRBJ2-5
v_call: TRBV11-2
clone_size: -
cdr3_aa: CASSRRVDGETQYF
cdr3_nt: TGTGCCAGCAGCCGCCGTGTGGACGGGGAGACCCAGTACTTC

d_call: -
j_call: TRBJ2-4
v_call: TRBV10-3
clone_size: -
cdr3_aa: CAISDQANIQYF
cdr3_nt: TGTGCCATCAGTGATCAGGCAAACATTCAGTACTTC

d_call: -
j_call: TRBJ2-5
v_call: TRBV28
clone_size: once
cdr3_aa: CASYFRGGTQETQYF
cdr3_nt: TGTGCCAGCTACTTTCGAGGGGGTACCCAAGAGACCCAGTACTTC

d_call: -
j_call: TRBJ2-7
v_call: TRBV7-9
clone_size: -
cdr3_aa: CASSLVVLGATHEQYF
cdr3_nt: TGTGCCAGCAGCTTAGTTGTTCTGGGGGCCACCCACGAGCAGTACTTC

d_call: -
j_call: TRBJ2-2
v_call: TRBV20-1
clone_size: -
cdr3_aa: CSASEGLLAGELFF
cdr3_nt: TGCAGTGCTAGTGAGGGGCTTCTTGCCGGGGAGCTGTTTTTT

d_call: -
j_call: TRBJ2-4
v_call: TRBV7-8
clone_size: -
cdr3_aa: CASSLTTGNRMAKNIQYF
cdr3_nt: TGTGCCAGCAGCTTAACTACAGGGAATAGGATGGCCAAAAACATTCAGTACTTC

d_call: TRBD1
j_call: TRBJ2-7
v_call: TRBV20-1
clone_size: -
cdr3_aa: CSATPGTGRSEQYF
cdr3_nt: TGCAGTGCCACACCCGGGACAGGGCGGAGCGAGCAGTACTTC

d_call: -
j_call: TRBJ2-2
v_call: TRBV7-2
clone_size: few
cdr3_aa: CASSVQGYTGELFF
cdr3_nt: TGTGCCAGCAGCGTACAGGGATACACCGGGGAGCTGTTTTTT

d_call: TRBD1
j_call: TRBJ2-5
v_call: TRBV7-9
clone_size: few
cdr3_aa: CASSTGTGGETQYF
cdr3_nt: TGTGCCAGCAGCACCGGGACAGGGGGCGAGACCCAGTACTTC

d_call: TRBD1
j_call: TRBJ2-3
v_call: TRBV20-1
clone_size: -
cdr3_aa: CSAVDRGPADTQYF
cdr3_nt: TGCAGTGCTGTGGACAGGGGGCCTGCAGATACGCAGTATTTT

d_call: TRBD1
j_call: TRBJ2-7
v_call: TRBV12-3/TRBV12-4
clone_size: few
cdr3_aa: CASSFRQGAIYEQYF
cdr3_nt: TGTGCCAGCAGCTTCAGGCAGGGGGCGATCTACGAGCAGTACTTC

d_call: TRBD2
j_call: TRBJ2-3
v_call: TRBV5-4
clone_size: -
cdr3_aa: CASSLVLAGGITDTQYF
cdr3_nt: TGTGCCAGCAGCTTGGTTCTTGCGGGGGGTATCACAGATACGCAGTATTTT

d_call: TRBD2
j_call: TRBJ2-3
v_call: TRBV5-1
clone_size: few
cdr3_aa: CASSIGLAGGRSDTQYF
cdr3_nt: TGCGCCAGCAGCATAGGACTAGCGGGAGGTCGGTCAGATACGCAGTATTTT

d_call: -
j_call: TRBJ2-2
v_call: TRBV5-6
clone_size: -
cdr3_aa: CASSLANPSAGELFF
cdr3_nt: TGTGCCAGCAGCTTGGCCAACCCTTCCGCCGGGGAGCTGTTTTTT

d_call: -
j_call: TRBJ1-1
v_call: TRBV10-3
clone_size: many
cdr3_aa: CAISGGQGLEAFF
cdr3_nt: TGTGCCATCAGTGGCGGGCAGGGCCTTGAAGCTTTCTTT

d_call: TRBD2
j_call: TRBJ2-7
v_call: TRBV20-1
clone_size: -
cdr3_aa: CSALRRGSSYEQYF
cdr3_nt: TGCAGTGCTCTTCGGCGGGGGAGCTCCTACGAGCAGTACTTC

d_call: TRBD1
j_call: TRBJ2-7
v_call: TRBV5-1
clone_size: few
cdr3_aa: CASSQAVGTGANEQYF
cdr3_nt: TGCGCCAGCAGCCAGGCCGTTGGGACAGGGGCCAACGAGCAGTACTTC

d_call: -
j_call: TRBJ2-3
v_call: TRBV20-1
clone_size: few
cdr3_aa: CSAGIPASGQSTDTQYF
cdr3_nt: TGCAGTGCTGGTATCCCGGCGAGCGGACAGAGCACAGATACGCAGTATTTT

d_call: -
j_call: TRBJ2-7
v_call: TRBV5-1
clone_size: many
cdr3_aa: CASSRSDRSYEQYF
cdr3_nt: TGCGCCAGCAGCCGGTCCGACAGGAGCTACGAGCAGTACTTC

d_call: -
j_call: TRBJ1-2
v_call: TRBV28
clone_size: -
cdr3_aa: CATLQAKGNYGYTF
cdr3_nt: TGTGCCACCCTACAGGCTAAGGGGAACTATGGCTACACCTTC

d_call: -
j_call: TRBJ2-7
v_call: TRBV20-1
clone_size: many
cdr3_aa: CSAPGTSNINEQYF
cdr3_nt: TGCAGTGCTCCCGGGACGTCGAACATCAACGAGCAGTACTTC

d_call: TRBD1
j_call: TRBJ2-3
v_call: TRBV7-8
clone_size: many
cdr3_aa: CASSFDRVGADTQYF
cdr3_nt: TGTGCCAGCAGCTTCGACAGGGTTGGGGCAGATACGCAGTATTTT

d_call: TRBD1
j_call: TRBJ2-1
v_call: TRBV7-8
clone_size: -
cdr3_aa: CASSFPRDSSIPSSYNEQFF
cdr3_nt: TGTGCCAGCAGCTTTCCCCGGGACAGCTCAATCCCCAGCTCCTACAATGAGCAGTTCTTC

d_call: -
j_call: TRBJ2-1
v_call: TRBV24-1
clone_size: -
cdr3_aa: CATSEPTAPVDVRNEQFF
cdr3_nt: TGTGCCACCAGTGAGCCCACTGCCCCGGTGGACGTTCGCAATGAGCAGTTCTTC

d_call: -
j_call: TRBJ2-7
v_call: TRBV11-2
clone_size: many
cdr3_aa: CASSLVSRGSYEQYF
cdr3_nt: TGTGCCAGCAGCTTAGTAAGCAGGGGCTCCTACGAGCAGTACTTC

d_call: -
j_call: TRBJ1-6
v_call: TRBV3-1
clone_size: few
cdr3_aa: CASSQGQTNSPLHF
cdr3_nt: TGTGCCAGCAGCCAAGGACAGACTAATTCACCCCTCCACTTT

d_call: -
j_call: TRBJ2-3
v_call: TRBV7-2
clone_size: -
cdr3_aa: CASSLGPFTDTQYF
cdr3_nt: TGTGCCAGCAGCTTAGGACCCTTCACAGATACGCAGTATTTT

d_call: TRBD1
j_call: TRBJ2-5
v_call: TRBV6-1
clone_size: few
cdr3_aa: CASTSWQGASRETQYF
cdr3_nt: TGTGCCAGCACATCGTGGCAGGGGGCTAGTCGGGAGACCCAGTACTTC

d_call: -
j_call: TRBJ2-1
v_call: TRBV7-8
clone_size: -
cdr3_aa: CASSLSHKGDNEQFF
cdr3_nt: TGTGCCAGCAGCTTAAGCCACAAAGGAGACAATGAGCAGTTCTTC

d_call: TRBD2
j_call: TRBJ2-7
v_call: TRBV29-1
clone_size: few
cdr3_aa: CSVEDPSGRDEQYF
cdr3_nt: TGCAGCGTTGAAGATCCTAGCGGGAGGGACGAGCAGTACTTC